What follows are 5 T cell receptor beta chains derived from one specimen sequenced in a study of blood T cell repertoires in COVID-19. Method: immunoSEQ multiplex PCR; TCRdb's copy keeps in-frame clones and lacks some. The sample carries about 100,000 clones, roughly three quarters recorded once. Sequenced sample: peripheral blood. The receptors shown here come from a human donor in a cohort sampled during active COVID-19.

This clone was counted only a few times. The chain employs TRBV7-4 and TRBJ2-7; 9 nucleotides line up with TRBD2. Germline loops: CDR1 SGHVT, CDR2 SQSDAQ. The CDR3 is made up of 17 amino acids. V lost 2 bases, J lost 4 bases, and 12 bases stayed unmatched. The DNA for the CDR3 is TGTGCCAGCAGCTTATCCCCCCCTCTAGCGGGACATTACGAGCAGTACTTC. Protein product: CASSLSPPLAGHYEQYF.

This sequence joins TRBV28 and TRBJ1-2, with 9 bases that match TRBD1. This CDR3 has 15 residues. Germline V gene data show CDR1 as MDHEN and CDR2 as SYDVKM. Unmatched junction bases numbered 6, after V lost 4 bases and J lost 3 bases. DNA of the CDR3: TGTGCCAGCAGTTACCACACAGGGGGCGACTATGGCTACACCTTC. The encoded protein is CASSYHTGGDYGYTF.

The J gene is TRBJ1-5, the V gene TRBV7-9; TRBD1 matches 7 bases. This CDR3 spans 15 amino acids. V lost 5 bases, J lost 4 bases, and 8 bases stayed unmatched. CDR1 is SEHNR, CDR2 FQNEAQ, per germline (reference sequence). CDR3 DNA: TGTGCCAGCAGCCTACCCGGGACAGCGAATCAGCCCCAGCATTTT. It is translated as CASSLPGTANQPQHF.

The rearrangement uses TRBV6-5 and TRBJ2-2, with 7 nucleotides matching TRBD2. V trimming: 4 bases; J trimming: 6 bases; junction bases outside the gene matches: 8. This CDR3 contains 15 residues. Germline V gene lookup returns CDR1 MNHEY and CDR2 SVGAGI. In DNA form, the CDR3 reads TGTGCCAGCAGTTGGCGGAGTAGCGGGTCCGGGGAGCTGTTTTTT. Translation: CASSWRSSGSGELFF.

The CDR3 is CASTQGVNQPQHF. For the CDR3, the DNA is TGTGCCAGCACCCAGGGGGTTAATCAGCCCCAGCATTTT. The chain links TRBV6-5 to TRBJ1-5, with 7 nucleotides matching TRBD1. Germline CDR1 and CDR2: MNHEY and SVGAGI. CDR3 length: 13 residues. Germline trimming cut 7 bases from V and 4 bases from J; bases unmatched to any gene: 4.